Below are 9 T cell receptor beta chains sequenced from a single sample in a study of cytomegalovirus exposure and HLA in healthy donors (dated by TCRdb to about 2017). To prepare the library, the immunoSEQ multiplex PCR assay was applied. For the multiplex PCR, a mixture combining 60 forward primers for TCR Vbeta segments and 13 reverse primers for TCR Jbeta segments was used. TCRdb stores this immuneACCESS table with in-frame sequences only. Part of the clones is absent; in the studies checked, under half of the shortfall reflects unresolved V genes, and no reason is known for the rest. The sample data list more than 95,000 clones, and approximately 72% of these were observed just once. 1% to 1.5% of the sample is taken by the ten largest. Source material: PBMCs. The origin of the receptors is a man aged 25 to 45 in good health and CMV-seronegative.

This clone was counted a few times. The chain is built from TRBV7-6 and TRBJ1-4, with D possibly TRBD1 on 5 matching bases. The CDR3 is 15 amino acids. V lost 6 bases to trimming and J lost 3 bases, with 14 bases between them. The germline gives CDR1 SGHVS, CDR2 FNYEAQ. CDR3 DNA: TGTGCCAGCAGTTTTAACGGGGGAGCTAATGAAAAACTGTTTTTT. As protein: CASSFNGGANEKLFF.

The chain recombines TRBV7-9 with TRBJ1-4, with 7 positions matching TRBD1. The CDR3 is 15 amino acids. Trimming at V came to 1 base and at J to 8 bases, leaving 7 bases not matched to a gene. Germline values: CDR1 SEHNR, CDR2 FQNEAQ (reference sequence). The CDR3 nucleotides read TGTGCCAGCAGCTTAGTTCCGACAGGGTACGAAAAACTGTTTTTT. Translated, it gives CASSLVPTGYEKLFF.

As regards this clone: Distinct nucleotide sequences in the sample also encode this CDR3. The chain joins TRBV2 to TRBJ2-3; TRBD2 matches at 9 bases. Germline assignment: CDR1 SNHLY and CDR2 FYNNEI. The J segment lost 4 bases and the V segment lost 6 bases, leaving 8 bases of the junction unmatched. The CDR3 sequence is 15 residues long. The CDR3 loop reads CASRRLAGRADTQYF. CDR3 DNA: TGTGCCAGCAGAAGGCTAGCGGGACGCGCAGATACGCAGTATTTT.

V usage is TRBV19 and J usage is TRBJ2-7, with 13 bases matching TRBD2. V was pared by 2 bases and J by 0 bases, with 10 bases of the junction left unmatched. The CDR3 has 19 amino acids. Germline V gene sequence: CDR1 LNHDA, CDR2 SQIVND (reference sequence). The CDR3 DNA reads as TGTGCCAGTAGTATAAATACTGGGACTAGCGGGATGAGCTCCTACGAGCAGTACTTC. Translated: CASSINTGTSGMSSYEQYF.

This chain links TRBV4-3 with TRBJ2-7, with 9 bases identical to TRBD2. This CDR3 is built from 15 residues. Germline assignment: CDR1 LGHNA and CDR2 YSLEER. J was trimmed by 2 bases and V by 2 bases; bases with no gene match: 4. The CDR3, as DNA: TGCGCCAGCAGCCAACTAGCGGGGCCTACCTACGAGCAGTACTTC. Translation gives CASSQLAGPTYEQYF.

V usage is TRBV27 and J usage is TRBJ2-5; D might be TRBD2 (5 bases). The J call is doubtful: the DNA matches TRBJ2-7 better. Germline V gene data show CDR1 as MNHEY and CDR2 as SMNVEV (reference sequence). The CDR3 loop spans 16 amino acids. CDR3 nucleotides: TGTGCCAGCAGTACAGTACCGGGATGGGGATCCTACGAGCAGTACTTC. The encoded protein is CASSTVPGWGSYEQYF.

The V gene is TRBV19, the J gene TRBJ2-7; 9 bases fit TRBD2. The CDR3 extends over 15 amino acids. V gave up 7 bases and J gave up 2 bases; unmatched junction bases: 9. The germline V gene has CDR1 LNHDA and CDR2 SQIVND (reference sequence). The CDR3 bases are TGTGCCAGTACCGATGGAGCGGGAGGTCCCTACGAGCAGTACTTC. It yields the protein CASTDGAGGPYEQYF.

The chain joins TRBV5-4 to TRBJ1-2, with D maybe TRBD1 (5 bases). Germline loops: CDR1 SGHNT, CDR2 YYREEE (reference sequence). This CDR3 comprises 15 residues. Trimming took 2 bases from V and 5 from J, leaving 16 bases between them. The CDR3 sequence is CASSFIGGEIYGYTF. For the CDR3, the DNA is TGTGCCAGCAGCTTTATCGGGGGGGAAATTTATGGCTACACCTTC.

This clone was seen a handful of times. J is TRBJ2-5 and V is TRBV9, with TRBD1 matching over 7 bases. The ends lost 4 bases at V and 1 base at J; junction bases unmatched: 4. Germline CDR1 and CDR2: SGDLS and YYNGEE. The CDR3 is 14 residues long. The CDR3 nucleotides read TGTGCCAGCAGCCGGGGACAGCCCCAAGAGACCCAGTACTTC. Encoded protein: CASSRGQPQETQYF.